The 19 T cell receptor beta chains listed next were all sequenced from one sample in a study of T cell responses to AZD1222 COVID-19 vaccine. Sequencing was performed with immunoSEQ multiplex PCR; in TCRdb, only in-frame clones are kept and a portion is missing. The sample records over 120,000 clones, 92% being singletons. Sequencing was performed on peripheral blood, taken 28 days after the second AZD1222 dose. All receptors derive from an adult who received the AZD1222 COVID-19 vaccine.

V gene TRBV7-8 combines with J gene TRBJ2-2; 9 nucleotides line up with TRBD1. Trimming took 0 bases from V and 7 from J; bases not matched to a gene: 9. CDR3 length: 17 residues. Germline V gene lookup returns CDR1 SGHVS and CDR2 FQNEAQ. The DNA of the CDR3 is TGTGCCAGCAGCTTAGCTGGACAGGGGCCATATTACGGGGAGCTGTTTTTT. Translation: CASSLAGQGPYYGELFF. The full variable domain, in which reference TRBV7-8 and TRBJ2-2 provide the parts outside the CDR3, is GAGVSQSPRYKVAKRGQDVALRCDPISGHVSLFWYQQALGQGPEFLTYFQNEAQLDKSGLPSDRFFAERPEGSVSTLKIQRTQQEDSAVYLCASSLAGQGPYYGELFFGEGSRLTVL.

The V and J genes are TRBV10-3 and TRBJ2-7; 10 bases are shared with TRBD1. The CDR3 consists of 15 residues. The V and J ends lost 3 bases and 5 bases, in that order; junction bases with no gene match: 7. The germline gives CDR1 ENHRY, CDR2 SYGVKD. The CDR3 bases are TGTGCCATCAGTGACAGGGACAGGGGTATACACGAGCAGTACTTC. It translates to CAISDRDRGIHEQYF.

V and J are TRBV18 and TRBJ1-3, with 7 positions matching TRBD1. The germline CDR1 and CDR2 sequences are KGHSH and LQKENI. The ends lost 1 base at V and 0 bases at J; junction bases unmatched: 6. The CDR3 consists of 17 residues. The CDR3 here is CASSPQPGQLSGNTIYF. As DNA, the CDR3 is TGTGCCAGCTCACCACAACCGGGACAGCTCTCTGGAAACACCATATATTTT. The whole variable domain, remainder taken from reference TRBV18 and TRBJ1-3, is NAGVMQNPRHLVRRRGQEARLRCSPMKGHSHVYWYRQLPEEGLKFMVYLQKENIIDESGMPKERFSAEFPKEGPSILRIQQVVRGDSAAYFCASSPQPGQLSGNTIYFGEGSWLTVV.

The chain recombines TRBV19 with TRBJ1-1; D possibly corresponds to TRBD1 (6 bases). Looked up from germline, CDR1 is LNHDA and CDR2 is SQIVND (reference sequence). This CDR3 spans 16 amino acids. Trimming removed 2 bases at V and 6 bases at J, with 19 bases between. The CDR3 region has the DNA TGTGCCAGTAGTATACAGGGGAGGGGATACTTGGCTGAAGCTTTCTTT. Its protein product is CASSIQGRGYLAEAFF.

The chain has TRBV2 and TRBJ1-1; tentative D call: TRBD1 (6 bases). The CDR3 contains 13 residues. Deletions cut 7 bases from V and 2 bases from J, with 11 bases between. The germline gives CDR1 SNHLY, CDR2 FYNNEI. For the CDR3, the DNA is TGTGCCAGCAAGAGGACAGTAAACACTGAAGCTTTCTTT. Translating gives CASKRTVNTEAFF.

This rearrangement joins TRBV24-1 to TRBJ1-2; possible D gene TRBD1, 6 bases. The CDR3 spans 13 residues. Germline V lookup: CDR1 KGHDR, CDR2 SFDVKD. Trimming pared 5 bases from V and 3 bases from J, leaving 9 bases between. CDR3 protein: CATSGGLHYGYTF. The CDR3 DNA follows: TGTGCCACCAGTGGGGGGCTTCACTATGGCTACACCTTC.

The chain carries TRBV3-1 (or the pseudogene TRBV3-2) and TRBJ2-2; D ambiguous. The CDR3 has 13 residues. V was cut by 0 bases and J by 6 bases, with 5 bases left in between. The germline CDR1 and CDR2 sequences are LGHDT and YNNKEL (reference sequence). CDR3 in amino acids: CASSQDWAGELFF. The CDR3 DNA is TGTGCCAGCAGCCAAGATTGGGCCGGGGAGCTGTTTTTT.

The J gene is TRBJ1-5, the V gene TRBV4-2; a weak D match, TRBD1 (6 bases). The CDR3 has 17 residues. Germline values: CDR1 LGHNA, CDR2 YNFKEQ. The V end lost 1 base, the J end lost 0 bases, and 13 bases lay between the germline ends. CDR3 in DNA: TGTGCCAGCAGCCAAGGGGCGACAGGACTTAGCAATCAGCCCCAGCATTTT. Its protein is CASSQGATGLSNQPQHF.

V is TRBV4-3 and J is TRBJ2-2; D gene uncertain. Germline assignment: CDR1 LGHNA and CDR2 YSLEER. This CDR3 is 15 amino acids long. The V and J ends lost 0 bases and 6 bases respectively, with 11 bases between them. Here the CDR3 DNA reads TGCGCCAGCAGCCAAGAAGGTGTCCTTTCCGGGGAGCTGTTTTTT. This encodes CASSQEGVLSGELFF.

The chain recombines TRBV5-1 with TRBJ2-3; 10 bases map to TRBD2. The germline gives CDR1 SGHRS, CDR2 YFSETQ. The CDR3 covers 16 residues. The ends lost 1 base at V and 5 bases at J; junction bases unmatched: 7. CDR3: CASSLRASGSLDTQYF. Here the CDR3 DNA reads TGCGCCAGCAGCTTGAGAGCTAGCGGGAGCTTAGATACGCAGTATTTT. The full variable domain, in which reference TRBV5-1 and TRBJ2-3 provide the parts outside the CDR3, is KAGVTQTPRYLIKTRGQQVTLSCSPISGHRSVSWYQQTPGQGLQFLFEYFSETQRNKGNFPGRFSGRQFSNSRSEMNVSTLELGDSALYLCASSLRASGSLDTQYFGPGTRLTVL.

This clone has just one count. This CDR3 is CASSEWTGGYTF. For the CDR3, the DNA is TGTGCCAGCAGTGAATGGACAGGAGGCTACACCTTC. J is TRBJ1-2 and V is TRBV25-1; TRBD1 agrees at 7 bases. The CDR3 spans 12 residues. V was pared by 1 base and J by 8 bases, with 1 base of the junction left unmatched. The germline CDR1 and CDR2 sequences are MGHDK and SYGVNS.

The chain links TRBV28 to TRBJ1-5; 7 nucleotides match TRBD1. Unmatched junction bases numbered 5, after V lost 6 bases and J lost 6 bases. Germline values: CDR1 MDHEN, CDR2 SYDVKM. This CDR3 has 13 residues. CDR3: CASRPGTAQPQHF. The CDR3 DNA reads TGTGCCAGCAGACCCGGGACAGCTCAGCCCCAGCATTTT.

This CDR3 is CASSLPGQPQHF. CDR3 nucleotide sequence: TGTGCCAGCAGCTTGCCGGGCCAGCCCCAGCATTTT. V gene TRBV5-6 combines with J gene TRBJ1-5; D is undetermined. V was cut by 1 base and J by 7 bases, with 6 bases left in between. This CDR3 has 12 residues. The germline gives CDR1 SGHDT, CDR2 YYEEEE.

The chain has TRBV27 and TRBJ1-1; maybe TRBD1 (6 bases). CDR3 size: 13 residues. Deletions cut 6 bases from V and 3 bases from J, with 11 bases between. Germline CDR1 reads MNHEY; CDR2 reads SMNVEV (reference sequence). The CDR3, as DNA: TGTGCCAGCAGGTGGGGGGCGGACACTGAAGCTTTCTTT. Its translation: CASRWGADTEAFF.

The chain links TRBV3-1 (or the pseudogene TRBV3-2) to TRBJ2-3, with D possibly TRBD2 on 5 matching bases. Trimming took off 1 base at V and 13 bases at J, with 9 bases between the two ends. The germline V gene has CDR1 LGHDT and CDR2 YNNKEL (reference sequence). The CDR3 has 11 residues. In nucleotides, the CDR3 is TGTGCCAGCAGCCAAGCGGGTAGCGAGTATTTT. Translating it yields CASSQAGSEYF.

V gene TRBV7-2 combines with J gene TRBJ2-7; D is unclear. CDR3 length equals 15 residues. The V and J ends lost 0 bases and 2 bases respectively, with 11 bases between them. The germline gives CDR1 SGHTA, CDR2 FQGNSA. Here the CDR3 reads CASSLALGQAYEQYF. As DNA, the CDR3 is TGTGCCAGCAGCTTAGCGTTAGGGCAGGCCTACGAGCAGTACTTC.

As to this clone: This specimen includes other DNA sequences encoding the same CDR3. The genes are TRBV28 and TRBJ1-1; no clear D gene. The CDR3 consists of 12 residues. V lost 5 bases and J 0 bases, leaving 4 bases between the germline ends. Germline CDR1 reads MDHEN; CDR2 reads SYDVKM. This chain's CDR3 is CASSLMNTEAFF. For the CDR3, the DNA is TGTGCCAGCAGTCTCATGAACACTGAAGCTTTCTTT. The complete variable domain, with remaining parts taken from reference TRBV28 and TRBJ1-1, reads DVKVTQSSRYLVKRTGEKVFLECVQDMDHENMFWYRQDPGLGLRLIYFSYDVKMKEKGDIPEGYSVSREKKERFSLILESASTNQTSMYLCASSLMNTEAFFGQGTRLTVV.

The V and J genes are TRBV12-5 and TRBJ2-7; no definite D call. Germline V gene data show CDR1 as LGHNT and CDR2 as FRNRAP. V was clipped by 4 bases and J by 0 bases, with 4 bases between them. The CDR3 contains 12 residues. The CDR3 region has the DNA TGTGCTAGTGGTTCCAACTCCTACGAGCAGTACTTC. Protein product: CASGSNSYEQYF.

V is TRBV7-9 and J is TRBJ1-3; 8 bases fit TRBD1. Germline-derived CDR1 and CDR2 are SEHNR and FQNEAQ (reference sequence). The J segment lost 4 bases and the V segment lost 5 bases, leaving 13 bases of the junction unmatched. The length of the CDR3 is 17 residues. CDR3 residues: CASSQPTTGDAGNTIYF. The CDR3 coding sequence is TGTGCCAGCAGCCAACCCACGACAGGGGACGCGGGAAACACCATATATTTT.